This note documents a single TCR beta chain sequence. The CDR3 spans 20 residues. The germline V and J ends were trimmed by 0 bases and 4 bases, with 27 bases remaining between them. The V gene's germline CDR1 is SGDLS and CDR2 YYNGEE. In TCRdb, the RT-PCR reads were re-called with MiXCR into one record per CDR3 protein. The sample has about 700,000 distinct CDR3 sequences, 14% seen once. This TCR came from a female donor in good health, serving as a healthy control. Sequenced: memory CD4+ T cells from blood. The chain employs TRBV9 and TRBJ2-3; D may be TRBD1 or TRBD2 (6 bases each). The DNA of the CDR3 is TGTGCCAGCAGCGTAGCAGAGGGGGACGGAGGGCCTTTAAAAGCAGATACGCAGTATTTT. Its protein is CASSVAEGDGGPLKADTQYF.